This T cell receptor beta chain is drawn from a study of control samples from healthy donors and cancer patients. V was shortened by 5 bases and J by 11 bases, with 13 bases between the two germline ends. This CDR3 has 12 residues. Germline-derived CDR1 and CDR2 are SEHNR and FQNEAQ (reference sequence). This clone was picked up a small number of times. Profiled with immunoSEQ multiplex PCR; TCRdb holds only in-frame clones, not every one. The table has around 80,000 clones, around 92% seen once. V and J are TRBV7-9 and TRBJ1-3, with D hard to call. Sequenced: blood. The clonotype was recovered from a man between 45 and 60 years old in good health. CDR3 loop: CASSLPSSPIYF. CDR3 DNA sequence: TGTGCCAGCAGCCTACCTTCGAGTCCCATATATTTT. Drawing the rest from reference TRBV7-9 and TRBJ1-3, the complete variable domain is DTGVSQNPRHKITKRGQNVTFRCDPISEHNRLYWYRQTLGQGPEFLTYFQNEAQLEKSRLLSDRFSAERPKGSFSTLEIQRTEQGDSAMYLCASSLPSSPIYFGEGSWLTVV.